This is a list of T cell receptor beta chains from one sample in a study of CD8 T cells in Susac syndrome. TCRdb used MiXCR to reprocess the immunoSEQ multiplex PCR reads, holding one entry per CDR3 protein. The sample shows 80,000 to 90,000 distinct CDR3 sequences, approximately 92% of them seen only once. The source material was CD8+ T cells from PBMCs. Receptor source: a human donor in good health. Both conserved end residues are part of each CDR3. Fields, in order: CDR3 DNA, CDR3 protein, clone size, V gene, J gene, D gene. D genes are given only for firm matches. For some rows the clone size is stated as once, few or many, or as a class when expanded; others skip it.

TGTGCCAGTACCCCTTCCTGGACTGTACATGGCTACACCTTC	CASTPSWTVHGYTF	.	TRBV19	TRBJ1-2	.
TGTGCCAGCAGCTTAGACGCTGTCGGACTGCCTCATGGCTACACCTTC	CASSLDAVGLPHGYTF	.	TRBV7-2	TRBJ1-2	.
TGTGCCAGCAGTTTGGAGGACAAGGACTACGAGCAGTACTTC	CASSLEDKDYEQYF	.	TRBV12-3/TRBV12-4	TRBJ2-7	.
TGTGCCAGCAGTTTAGGGGGGCGAGTAACCGGGGAGCTGTTTTTT	CASSLGGRVTGELFF	.	TRBV28	TRBJ2-2	.
TGTGCCAGCAGCGTAAGGTTGGGGGGGGAGACCCAGTACTTC	CASSVRLGGETQYF	.	TRBV9	TRBJ2-5	TRBD2
TGCGCCAGCAGCTTGGTTACGGGGATCGCTGAAGCTTTCTTT	CASSLVTGIAEAFF	few	TRBV5-1	TRBJ1-1	.
TGTGCCAGCAGGAACCCCTATGGCTACACCTTC	CASRNPYGYTF	.	TRBV6-1	TRBJ1-2	.
TGCAGCGTTGACCTGCCGGACAGGGTGGGCACTGAAGCTTTCTTT	CSVDLPDRVGTEAFF	.	TRBV29-1	TRBJ1-1	TRBD1
TGCGCCAGCAGCCAGCTAGCGGGGCTCATCTACGAGCAGTACTTC	CASSQLAGLIYEQYF	.	TRBV4-1	TRBJ2-7	TRBD2
TGTGCCAGCACCAACGGACAGGGTCGGACCGGGGAGCTGTTTTTT	CASTNGQGRTGELFF	.	TRBV12-3/TRBV12-4	TRBJ2-2	TRBD1
TGCGCCAGCAGCCAAGGCCAGGACACCTCCTACGAGCAGTACTTC	CASSQGQDTSYEQYF	.	TRBV4-1	TRBJ2-7	.
TGTGCCAGCAGCCCGGGTGGCGTCCCTATCTATGGCTACACCTTC	CASSPGGVPIYGYTF	.	TRBV7-6	TRBJ1-2	.
TGTGCCAGCAGCGTAGGGCTAGCGGTGATCACAGATACGCAGTATTTT	CASSVGLAVITDTQYF	.	TRBV9	TRBJ2-3	TRBD2
TGTGCCAGCACCGAATGGGGGCTCAATCAGCCCCAGCATTTT	CASTEWGLNQPQHF	.	TRBV6-1	TRBJ1-5	.
TGCGCCAGCAGCCCGACCCTCTCCCGGGACAGGGGTACTGAAGCTTTCTTT	CASSPTLSRDRGTEAFF	once	TRBV5-1	TRBJ1-1	TRBD1
TGTGCCAGCAGTTACTCCCTCGAAGCCGGCGAGCAGTACTTC	CASSYSLEAGEQYF	.	TRBV6-2/TRBV6-3	TRBJ2-7	.
TGCAGCCTCGACAGGGGATATATAGATGGCTACACCTTC	CSLDRGYIDGYTF	.	TRBV29-1	TRBJ1-2	TRBD1
TGTGCCAGCAGTTTTAACACTGAAGCTTTCTTT	CASSFNTEAFF	.	TRBV12-3/TRBV12-4	TRBJ1-1	.
TGTGCCAGCAGCTTATTTGCCTACAATGGGGCCAAAAACATTCAGTACTTC	CASSLFAYNGAKNIQYF	once	TRBV7-8	TRBJ2-4	.
TGTGCCAGCAGCCGAGCAGTCTACACTGAAGCTTTCTTT	CASSRAVYTEAFF	.	TRBV7-6	TRBJ1-1	.
TGTGCCACCAGCCCCGGCCAGGCGGAGCCCCAGCATTTT	CATSPGQAEPQHF	once	TRBV15	TRBJ1-5	.
TGCAGCGTTGAAGCGAGTGAAACGATACAAGAGACCCAGTACTTC	CSVEASETIQETQYF	.	TRBV29-1	TRBJ2-5	.
TGTGCCAGCAGTTTCTCAGGTTCCAGCACAGATACGCAGTATTTT	CASSFSGSSTDTQYF	once	TRBV12-3/TRBV12-4	TRBJ2-3	.
.	CASGFGQGAGFF	.	TRBV12-5	TRBJ2-1	.
TGTGCCATCACCAGTGTGGGACTAGCGGGGAGCACAGATACGCAGTATTTT	CAITSVGLAGSTDTQYF	.	TRBV10-3	TRBJ2-3	TRBD2
TGTGCCAGCAGCAAAACCGGGACAGCTACAGATACGCAGTATTTT	CASSKTGTATDTQYF	.	TRBV6-1	TRBJ2-3	TRBD1
TGTGCCAGCAGCCTCGCGGGGCAACCCGGGGAGCTGTTTTTT	CASSLAGQPGELFF	.	TRBV13	TRBJ2-2	.
TGCAGCGCCTGCTACGAGCAGTACTTC	CSACYEQYF	.	TRBV29-1	TRBJ2-7	.